These T cell receptor beta chains were read from a single sample in a study of shared clonotypes between healthy human individuals. The repertoire was sequenced with immunoSEQ multiplex PCR; TCRdb's copy has only in-frame clones and lacks some. The data show 1.6 million or so clones, about 98.5% seen once. The material sequenced was naive CD4+ T cells sorted from blood. The receptors here all came from a man younger than 40 in good health. Each CDR3 is given with its conserved first and last residue. The order of the fields is clone size, D gene, V gene, J gene, CDR3 DNA, CDR3 protein. The D gene is left open where the match is weak. Clone size is not always given. Where it is, it says once, few, many or a class for expanded clones.

clone_size: -; d_call: -; v_call: TRBV9; j_call: TRBJ1-1; cdr3_nt: TGTGCCAGCAGCCCCCGAGGGCTGCGAGCTTTCTTT; cdr3_aa: CASSPRGLRAFF
clone_size: -; d_call: -; v_call: TRBV20-1; j_call: TRBJ1-5; cdr3_nt: TGCAGTGCCCTACATGGAGCCCAGCATTTT; cdr3_aa: CSALHGAQHF
clone_size: -; d_call: TRBD1; v_call: TRBV5-1; j_call: TRBJ2-7; cdr3_nt: TGCGCCAGCAGCTCGGGACAGGTCTTGTTCGAGCAGTACTTC; cdr3_aa: CASSSGQVLFEQYF
clone_size: -; d_call: TRBD2; v_call: TRBV7-7; j_call: TRBJ2-5; cdr3_nt: TGTGCCAGCAGCACGGGACTACCCCTTGGGACCCAGTACTTC; cdr3_aa: CASSTGLPLGTQYF
clone_size: once; d_call: TRBD2; v_call: TRBV6-4; j_call: TRBJ2-7; cdr3_nt: TGTGCCAGCAGCGTAGAACTAGCGGGGGCCTACGAGCAGTACTTC; cdr3_aa: CASSVELAGAYEQYF
clone_size: -; d_call: -; v_call: TRBV5-4; j_call: TRBJ2-1; cdr3_nt: TGTGCCAGCAGCTTCGCCAGGGCTCTCGATGAGCAGTTCTTC; cdr3_aa: CASSFARALDEQFF
clone_size: -; d_call: -; v_call: TRBV10-3; j_call: TRBJ2-7; cdr3_nt: TGTGCCATCAGTGATTTCCCCACCTACGAGCAGTACTTC; cdr3_aa: CAISDFPTYEQYF
clone_size: -; d_call: -; v_call: TRBV7-2; j_call: TRBJ2-1; cdr3_nt: TGTGCCAGCAGCTTAGGTCTCGGGGATGAGCAGTTCTTC; cdr3_aa: CASSLGLGDEQFF
clone_size: -; d_call: -; v_call: TRBV5-5; j_call: TRBJ2-7; cdr3_nt: TGTGCCAGCAGCTTGTATACGGTTCCTTCCTACGAGCAGTACTTC; cdr3_aa: CASSLYTVPSYEQYF
clone_size: -; d_call: -; v_call: TRBV12-5; j_call: TRBJ1-1; cdr3_nt: TGTGCTAGTGGTCTATCGGGGACCTGGCCCGAAGCTTTCTTT; cdr3_aa: CASGLSGTWPEAFF
clone_size: -; d_call: -; v_call: TRBV5-4; j_call: TRBJ1-5; cdr3_nt: TGTGCCAGCAGCTTAGGAGGGGCAAATCAGCCCCAGCATTTT; cdr3_aa: CASSLGGANQPQHF
clone_size: -; d_call: -; v_call: TRBV7-2; j_call: TRBJ2-2; cdr3_nt: TGTGCCAGCAGCTTAGCTTGGGACGGCGGGGAGCTGTTTTTT; cdr3_aa: CASSLAWDGGELFF
clone_size: -; d_call: -; v_call: TRBV9; j_call: TRBJ2-2; cdr3_nt: TGTGCCAGCAGCGTCTTGGCCGCTACGAACACCGGGGAGCTGTTTTTT; cdr3_aa: CASSVLAATNTGELFF
clone_size: -; d_call: -; v_call: TRBV11-2; j_call: TRBJ2-3; cdr3_nt: TGTGCCAGCAGCTTTGGCGACAGGTTTAGCACAGATACGCAGTATTTT; cdr3_aa: CASSFGDRFSTDTQYF
clone_size: -; d_call: -; v_call: TRBV19; j_call: TRBJ2-3; cdr3_nt: TGTGCCAGTAGTACCACGAGGAGTACAGATACGCAGTATTTT; cdr3_aa: CASSTTRSTDTQYF
clone_size: -; d_call: TRBD2; v_call: TRBV2; j_call: TRBJ2-1; cdr3_nt: TGTGCCAGCGGGCCGGGACTAGCCTCCTACAATGAGCAGTTCTTC; cdr3_aa: CASGPGLASYNEQFF
clone_size: -; d_call: TRBD1; v_call: TRBV10-2; j_call: TRBJ2-7; cdr3_nt: TGCGCCAGCAGTAACCGGCAGGGGGCTTACGAGCAGTACTTC; cdr3_aa: CASSNRQGAYEQYF
clone_size: -; d_call: -; v_call: TRBV7-2; j_call: TRBJ2-1; cdr3_nt: TGTGCCAGCAGCGCATATAACAGCGCCCAGTTCTTC; cdr3_aa: CASSAYNSAQFF
clone_size: -; d_call: -; v_call: TRBV5-5; j_call: TRBJ2-3; cdr3_nt: TGTGCCAGCAGTCTTGCTAGCACAGATACGCAGTATTTT; cdr3_aa: CASSLASTDTQYF
clone_size: -; d_call: -; v_call: TRBV7-3; j_call: TRBJ1-5; cdr3_nt: TGTGCCAGCAGCTACAGCAATCAGCCCCAGCATTTT; cdr3_aa: CASSYSNQPQHF
clone_size: -; d_call: TRBD1; v_call: TRBV18; j_call: TRBJ1-1; cdr3_nt: TGTGCCAGCTCCCCCGGGACAGCGAACACTGAAGCTTTCTTT; cdr3_aa: CASSPGTANTEAFF
clone_size: -; d_call: -; v_call: TRBV6-6; j_call: TRBJ2-7; cdr3_nt: TGTGCCAGCAGTTACTCGTCCACCTCCTACGAGCAGTACTTC; cdr3_aa: CASSYSSTSYEQYF
clone_size: -; d_call: -; v_call: TRBV1; j_call: TRBJ2-7; cdr3_nt: TGCACCAGCAGCCAAGGGACTAGCGGGATTCGTTCCGAGCAGTACTTC; cdr3_aa: CTSSQGTSGIRSEQYF